These 10 T cell receptor beta chains came from one sample sequenced in a study of vaccination effects on CD4 cells after COVID-19. Sequencing used immunoSEQ multiplex PCR; TCRdb keeps in-frame clones, though not all of them. The sample yields under 70,000 clones, more than 75% seen once. For these TCRs, the target antigens are not known. Viral peptide pools were used in the ViraFEST assay to expand antigen-specific CD4+ T cells, and sequencing came afterward. Once cultured for roughly ten days, the cells underwent separation to obtain CD4+ T cells. The person's infection with SARS-CoV-2, confirmed by PCR, took place between March and December 2020. The material was CD4+ T cells from PBMCs cultured with HIV peptides, obtained before COVID-19 vaccination. The sample's subset: HIV-1 Nef peptide pool negative control/reference culture. The receptors stem from a human donor who had a prior SARS-CoV-2 infection.

The J gene is TRBJ2-7, the V gene TRBV19, with 7 bases identical to TRBD2. CDR1 LNHDA and CDR2 SQIVND come from the germline V gene (reference sequence). V shed 8 bases and J 0 bases; nucleotides not matched to a gene: 7. The CDR3 has 14 residues. CDR3 region: CASGMGGSSYEQYF. In nucleotides, the CDR3 is TGTGCCAGTGGGATGGGGGGGAGCTCCTACGAGCAGTACTTC.

J is TRBJ1-2 and V is TRBV6-6; TRBD1 might be the D (5 bases). The length of the CDR3 is 15 residues. With 6 bases removed from V and 2 bases from J, the gap between germline ends came to 16 bases. CDR1 MNHNY and CDR2 SVGAGI come from the germline V gene (reference sequence). The CDR3 reads CASRPQSGGNYGYTF. The CDR3 DNA sequence: TGTGCCAGCAGACCCCAGAGTGGGGGAAACTATGGCTACACCTTC.

V gene TRBV2 combines with J gene TRBJ2-3; maybe TRBD1 (6 bases). The CDR3 runs to 15 residues. Germline CDR1 SNHLY, CDR2 FYNNEI. V shed 2 bases and J shed 6 bases, with 15 bases lying between them. The CDR3 spells CASSERAGAVDTQYF. As DNA, the CDR3 is TGTGCCAGCAGTGAACGGGCAGGGGCTGTCGATACGCAGTATTTT.

The rearrangement links TRBV28 to TRBJ1-1, with a possible D match to TRBD1 (5 bases). The CDR3 is 14 amino acids. Germline-derived CDR1 and CDR2 are MDHEN and SYDVKM. V was clipped by 6 bases and J by 4 bases, with 15 bases between them. The CDR3 DNA reads TGTGCCAGCAGCTCCACGGGGGGAGTCACTGAAGCTTTCTTT. Protein: CASSSTGGVTEAFF.

This chain's CDR3 is CASSLMVDTEAFF. CDR3 DNA sequence: TGCGCCAGCAGCTTGATGGTTGACACTGAAGCTTTCTTT. The rearrangement links TRBV5-1 to TRBJ1-1; no clear D gene. V was cut by 1 base and J by 3 bases, with 7 bases left in between. The CDR3 extends over 13 amino acids. The germline gives CDR1 SGHRS, CDR2 YFSETQ.

V gene TRBV15 combines with J gene TRBJ2-1; 7 bases map to TRBD2. The CDR3 runs 15 residues. The V gene's germline CDR1 is LNHNV and CDR2 YYDKDF (reference sequence). With 0 bases clipped from V and 8 bases from J, the junction kept 7 bases outside the gene matches. CDR3 residues: CATSRDMTSLDEQFF. For the CDR3, the DNA is TGTGCCACCAGCAGAGATATGACTAGCTTGGATGAGCAGTTCTTC.

The genes are TRBV5-1 and TRBJ2-2; D may correspond to TRBD1 or TRBD2 (6 bases each). Trimming cost V 4 bases and J 5 bases, with 15 bases left between them. The CDR3 is made up of 15 amino acids. CDR1 SGHRS and CDR2 YFSETQ come from the germline V gene. CDR3 DNA: TGCGCCAGCAGCCCCGAGGGGGGTCGGACCGGGGAGCTGTTTTTT. It encodes CASSPEGGRTGELFF.

The chain couples TRBV4-1 to TRBJ2-6, with D possibly TRBD1 on 6 matching bases. There are 15 residues in the CDR3. V dropped 4 bases and J dropped 2 bases, with 9 bases sitting between them. Germline values: CDR1 MGHRA, CDR2 YSYEKL. DNA of the CDR3: TGCGCCAGCAGCCCTGCAGGGGCTGGGGCCAACGTCCTGACTTTC. It is translated as CASSPAGAGANVLTF.

The chain carries TRBV19 and TRBJ2-5; 7 bases agree with TRBD1. The V gene's germline CDR1 is LNHDA and CDR2 SQIVND (reference sequence). This CDR3 is 14 amino acids long. V shed 4 bases, J shed 1 base, and the junction held 3 bases outside the gene matches. The CDR3 here is CASSTRQGQETQYF. Here the CDR3 DNA reads TGTGCCAGTAGTACAAGACAGGGCCAAGAGACCCAGTACTTC.

Points on this clone: Additional DNA sequences in this sample encode the identical CDR3. V and J are TRBV7-6 and TRBJ2-7; 7 nucleotides agree with TRBD2. This CDR3 has 15 amino acids. The V and J ends lost 4 bases and 6 bases, in that order; junction bases with no gene match: 12. The germline CDR1 and CDR2 sequences are SGHVS and FNYEAQ. The CDR3 DNA follows: TGTGCCAGCAGCTCTGAAGCGGGAATCCTCTCCGAGCAGTACTTC. It is translated as CASSSEAGILSEQYF.